These 6 T cell receptor beta chains originate from one sample sequenced in a study of CD4+ T cells in melanoma. Clones were read by immunoSEQ multiplex PCR, and TCRdb kept only the in-frame ones, dropping some. Counted here are about 9,900 clones, 55% to 75% occurring once; the ten biggest clones make up approximately 24%. The sample was tumor tissue. These TCRs come from a human donor with melanoma.

The rearrangement uses TRBV6-5 and TRBJ1-5, with TRBD1 as a possible D gene (5 bases). The CDR3 has 15 residues. Per the germline V gene, CDR1 is MNHEY and CDR2 is SVGAGI. The V and J ends lost 6 bases and 4 bases respectively, with 16 bases between them. The CDR3 reads CASRGLGTANQPQHF. The DNA for the CDR3 is TGTGCCAGCAGGGGGTTGGGGACGGCGAATCAGCCCCAGCATTTT.

This chain links TRBV15 with TRBJ1-2; D unresolved. Trimming stripped 1 base from V and 0 bases from J, with 0 bases between. The CDR3 is made up of 12 amino acids. From germline, CDR1 is LNHNV and CDR2 YYDKDF (reference sequence). The CDR3 reads CATSRANYGYTF. As DNA, the CDR3 is TGTGCCACCAGCAGAGCTAACTATGGCTACACCTTC.

The sample holds a few counts of this clone. V is TRBV25-1 and J is TRBJ1-3, with TRBD1 matching over 7 bases. The CDR3 has 14 amino acids. The germline V gene has CDR1 MGHDK and CDR2 SYGVNS. After removal of 7 bases from V and 0 bases from J, the junction contained 3 bases not matched to a gene. The CDR3 nucleotides read TGTGCCAGCAAGACAGGGCCCTCTGGAAACACCATATATTTT. This sequence encodes CASKTGPSGNTIYF.

CDR3 coding DNA: TGTGCCAGCAGCTTAGCGCCAGGAGGTACCTATGGCTACACCTTC. Translating it yields CASSLAPGGTYGYTF. This rearrangement joins TRBV7-8 to TRBJ1-2; D not certain. CDR3 length: 15 residues. Trimming shortened V by 0 bases and J by 4 bases, and 12 bases separated the two germline ends. CDR1 SGHVS and CDR2 FQNEAQ come from the germline V gene.

The CDR3 DNA reads TGTGCCAGTAGTCACAGGGGCAATCAGCCCCAGCATTTT. As protein: CASSHRGNQPQHF. V and J are TRBV19 and TRBJ1-5, with D possibly TRBD1 on 6 matching bases. CDR3 length: 13 amino acids. Germline-derived CDR1 and CDR2 are LNHDA and SQIVND (reference sequence). Trimming left V 5 bases short and J 2 bases short, with 7 bases between.

V is TRBV25-1 and J is TRBJ2-5; tentatively, D is TRBD2 (6 bases). V gave up 4 bases and J gave up 5 bases, with 11 bases separating them. The CDR3 runs to 13 residues. Germline CDR1 and CDR2: MGHDK and SYGVNS. The CDR3 DNA follows: TGTGCCAGCAGTGGACTAGATCGGGAGACCCAGTACTTC. Amino acids: CASSGLDRETQYF.